This T cell receptor (beta chain) was profiled in a study of OX40 agonist ivuxolimab in advanced cancers. Study-level information: Six ivuxolimab dose levels, 0.01 to 10 mg/kg, were given intravenously every 2 weeks.

Assay used: immunoSEQ multiplex PCR; TCRdb lists only in-frame clones, some missing. The sample holds under 50,000 clones; 65% to 85% are singletons and the top ten take 5% to 5.5%. The V gene lost 4 bases and the J gene lost 4 bases, with 14 bases spanning the gap. CDR1 is SGHNT, CDR2 YYREEE, per germline (reference sequence). CDR3 size: 14 residues. Notes on this clone: Its antigen is not known.

Study-level points and caveats: No determination was made of the antigen specificity of the expanded peripheral T cells.

Autoimmune disease history or systemic immunosuppression was exclusionary. The source is an adult with an advanced solid tumor such as melanoma, head and neck, liver or kidney cancer. The specimen was CD4+ or CD8+ T cells sorted from blood, collected in a trial of the OX40 agonist ivuxolimab. The genes are TRBV5-4 and TRBJ1-2; perhaps TRBD1 as D (6 bases). The CDR3 nucleotides read TGTGCCAGCAGCGGTAACCAGGGGAGCTATGGCTACACCTTC. It yields the protein CASSGNQGSYGYTF.